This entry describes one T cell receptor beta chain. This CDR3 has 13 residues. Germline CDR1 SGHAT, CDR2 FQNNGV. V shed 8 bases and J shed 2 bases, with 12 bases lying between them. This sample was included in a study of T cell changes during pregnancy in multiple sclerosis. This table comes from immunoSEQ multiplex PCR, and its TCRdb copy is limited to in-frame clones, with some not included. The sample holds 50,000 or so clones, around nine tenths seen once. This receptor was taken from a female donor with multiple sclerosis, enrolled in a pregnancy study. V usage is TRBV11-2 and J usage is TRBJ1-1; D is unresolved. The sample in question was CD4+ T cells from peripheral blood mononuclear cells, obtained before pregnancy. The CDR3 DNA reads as TGTGCCAGCGCCCAGAGGTTCAACACTGAAGCTTTCTTT. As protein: CASAQRFNTEAFF.